One sample yielded the 16 T cell receptor beta chains listed below, sequenced in a study of blood T cell repertoires in COVID-19. Only in-frame clones appear in the TCRdb table, and some are missing; sequencing was by immunoSEQ multiplex PCR. In the table there are under 300,000 clones, 80% to 90% of which are singletons. Material for sequencing was PBMCs or T cells enriched from blood (not recorded which). These receptors came from a middle-aged man who had recovered from COVID-19.

This clone was picked up a small number of times. The CDR3 reads CASSALTDSPLHF. In DNA, the CDR3 is TGTGCCAGCAGCGCACTGACAGATTCACCCCTCCACTTT. The gene calls are TRBV9 and TRBJ1-6; maybe TRBD1 (5 bases). The CDR3 is made up of 13 amino acids. Trimming cost V 3 bases and J 8 bases, with 9 bases left between them. The germline CDR1 and CDR2 sequences are SGDLS and YYNGEE. The full variable domain, rest sourced from reference TRBV9 and TRBJ1-6, is DSGVTQTPKHLITATGQRVTLRCSPRSGDLSVYWYQQSLDQGLQFLIQYYNGEERAKGNILERFSAQQFPDLHSELNLSSLELGDSALYFCASSALTDSPLHFGNGTRLTVT.

The count of this clone is one. The chain has TRBV11-2 and TRBJ2-2; 7 nucleotides match TRBD2. The CDR3 spans 16 residues. Trimming took 5 bases from V and 2 from J; bases not matched to a gene: 8. The V gene's germline CDR1 is SGHAT and CDR2 FQNNGV. The CDR3 region is CASSPRTRSNTGELFF. The CDR3, as DNA: TGTGCCAGCAGCCCCCGGACTAGATCTAACACCGGGGAGCTGTTTTTT.

The CDR3 spells CASSRDRTPEAFF. The DNA of the CDR3 is TGTGCCAGCAGTCGGGACAGGACTCCTGAAGCTTTCTTT. This chain connects TRBV12-3 or TRBV12-4 to TRBJ1-1; 8 nucleotides line up with TRBD1. Germline trimming cut 5 bases from V and 6 bases from J; bases unmatched to any gene: 5. CDR3 length equals 13 residues.

The chain carries TRBV5-8 and TRBJ2-1; no clear D. The germline CDR1 and CDR2 sequences are SGHTS and YDEGEE. The CDR3 is 15 residues long. The V end was cut by 2 bases, the J end by 10 bases, with 19 bases between. CDR3 nucleotide sequence: TGTGCCAGCAGCTTAGTAAGGCGACAAGACCGGGAGCAGTTCTTC. Translating it yields CASSLVRRQDREQFF.

The CDR3 spells CASSQASRDNNYGYTF. The DNA for the CDR3 is TGTGCCAGCAGCCAAGCGAGCCGGGACAATAACTATGGCTACACCTTC. The V gene is TRBV3-1 (or the pseudogene TRBV3-2), the J gene TRBJ1-2; perhaps TRBD1 as D (6 bases). The CDR3 length is 16 residues. Trimming pared 1 base from V and 1 base from J, leaving 13 bases between. From germline, CDR1 is LGHDT and CDR2 YNNKEL (reference sequence).

The chain uses TRBV10-2 and TRBJ2-5, with TRBD2 identical over 10 bases. V shed 6 bases and J 2 bases; nucleotides not matched to a gene: 0. The CDR3 is 13 residues long. The V gene's germline CDR1 is WSHSY and CDR2 SAAADI. The CDR3 sequence: CASRTSGQETQYF. Here the CDR3 DNA reads TGCGCCAGCAGGACTAGCGGGCAAGAGACCCAGTACTTC.

This clone was picked up one time. CDR3 amino acids: CASSVGEIGNTIYF. The CDR3 nucleotides are TGTGCCAGCAGTGTCGGGGAAATAGGAAACACCATATATTTT. The chain employs TRBV6-2 or TRBV6-3 and TRBJ1-3; unclear D gene. Germline CDR1 MNHEY, CDR2 SVGEGT. CDR3 length: 14 residues. The ends were cut back, 5 bases at V and 4 bases at J, with 12 bases in the middle.

The V call is TRBV5-1, the J call TRBJ1-2; 9 bases map to TRBD1. The V and J ends lost 2 bases and 4 bases, in that order; junction bases with no gene match: 6. The CDR3 is 15 amino acids. Germline loops: CDR1 SGHRS, CDR2 YFSETQ. The CDR3 bases are TGCGCCAGCAGCTTACCGGGACAGGGATCCTATGGCTACACCTTC. Translation: CASSLPGQGSYGYTF.

This chain's CDR3 is CASSPVTGGTEAFF. The CDR3 DNA is TGTGCCAGCAGCCCGGTGACAGGGGGCACTGAAGCTTTCTTT. V gene TRBV5-6 combines with J gene TRBJ1-1; TRBD1 aligns across 9 bases. V lost 4 bases, J lost 4 bases, and 5 bases stayed unmatched. This CDR3 has 14 residues. Germline CDR1 is SGHDT and CDR2 is YYEEEE. Based on the CDR3 plus reference TRBV5-6 and TRBJ1-1, the full variable domain is DAGVTQSPTHLIKTRGQQVTLRCSPKSGHDTVSWYQQALGQGPQFIFQYYEEEERQRGNFPDRFSGHQFPNYSSELNVNALLLGDSALYLCASSPVTGGTEAFFGQGTRLTVV.

This sequence joins TRBV30 and TRBJ2-7, with D tentatively TRBD2 (7 bases). The CDR3 runs to 14 residues. Trimming removed 1 base at V and 2 bases at J, with 12 bases between. Looked up from germline, CDR1 is GTSNPN and CDR2 is SVGIG (reference sequence). The CDR3 DNA reads as TGTGCCTGGAGTGGGGGGGGCCCCCCCTACGAGCAGTACTTC. The encoded protein is CAWSGGGPPYEQYF. Looking up the rest from reference TRBV30 and TRBJ2-7 gives the full variable domain: SQTIHQWPATLVQPVGSPLSLECTVEGTSNPNLYWYRQAAGRGLQLLFYSVGIGQISSEVPQNLSASRPQDRQFILSSKKLLLSDSGFYLCAWSGGGPPYEQYFGPGTRLTVT.

The chain uses TRBV5-6 and TRBJ2-7; TRBD2 matches at 8 bases. J lost 5 bases, V lost 0 bases, and 4 bases had no gene match. This CDR3 has 14 amino acids. Germline values: CDR1 SGHDT, CDR2 YYEEEE. The CDR3 region is CASSLAGTSDEQYF. In DNA, the CDR3 is TGTGCCAGCAGCTTGGCCGGGACTAGTGACGAGCAGTACTTC.

This rearrangement joins TRBV7-9 to TRBJ2-2; TRBD2 is a possible D gene (5 bases). This CDR3 has 16 residues. The ends were cut back, 7 bases at V and 3 bases at J, with 18 bases in the middle. From germline, CDR1 is SEHNR and CDR2 FQNEAQ (reference sequence). The CDR3 nucleotides are TGTGCCAGCACCGCGGACTGGCTGGCGGACACCGGGGAGCTGTTTTTT. Translating gives CASTADWLADTGELFF. Full variable domain (outside the CDR3, taken from reference TRBV7-9 and TRBJ2-2): DTGVSQNPRHKITKRGQNVTFRCDPISEHNRLYWYRQTLGQGPEFLTYFQNEAQLEKSRLLSDRFSAERPKGSFSTLEIQRTEQGDSAMYLCASTADWLADTGELFFGEGSRLTVL.

The J gene is TRBJ1-1, the V gene TRBV11-3, with D maybe TRBD1 (5 bases). CDR1 and CDR2 (germline): SGHNT, YENEEA. The V and J ends lost 4 bases and 6 bases respectively, with 9 bases between them. The CDR3 consists of 12 residues. The CDR3 loop is CASSSDSPEAFF. The CDR3 DNA reads TGTGCCAGCAGCTCCGACAGCCCTGAAGCTTTCTTT.

The V call is TRBV19, the J call TRBJ2-1, with a weak D call TRBD1 (6 bases). This CDR3 has 14 amino acids. Germline loops: CDR1 LNHDA, CDR2 SQIVND (reference sequence). V lost 2 bases to trimming and J lost 5 bases, with 10 bases between them. The CDR3 DNA reads TGTGCCAGTAGTATAAGGACAGCCAACAATGAGCAGTTCTTC. This translates into CASSIRTANNEQFF.

The chain links TRBV7-8 to TRBJ2-7; 15 bases fit TRBD2. Germline values: CDR1 SGHVS, CDR2 FQNEAQ. The CDR3 has 16 residues. V trimming: 3 bases; J trimming: 4 bases; junction bases outside the gene matches: 4. The CDR3 here is CASSLGLAGGLYEQYF. CDR3 coding DNA: TGTGCCAGCAGCTTGGGACTAGCGGGAGGTTTGTACGAGCAGTACTTC.

The chain uses TRBV3-1 (or the pseudogene TRBV3-2) and TRBJ1-2, with D tentatively TRBD1 (5 bases). CDR3 length: 15 amino acids. Germline V gene sequence: CDR1 LGHDT, CDR2 YNNKEL (reference sequence). With 0 bases removed from V and 1 base from J, the gap between germline ends came to 9 bases. In nucleotides, the CDR3 is TGTGCCAGCAGCCAAGATAAGGGGATTAACTATGGCTACACCTTC. It translates to CASSQDKGINYGYTF.